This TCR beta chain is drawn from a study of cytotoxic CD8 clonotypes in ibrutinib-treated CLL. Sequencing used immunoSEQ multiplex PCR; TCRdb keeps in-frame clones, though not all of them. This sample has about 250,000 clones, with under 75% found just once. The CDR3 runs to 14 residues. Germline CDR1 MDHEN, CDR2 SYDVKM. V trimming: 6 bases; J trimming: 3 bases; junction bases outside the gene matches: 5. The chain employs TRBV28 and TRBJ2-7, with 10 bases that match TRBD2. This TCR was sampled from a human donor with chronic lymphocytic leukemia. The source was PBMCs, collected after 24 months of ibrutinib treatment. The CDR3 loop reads CASSQGLANYEQYF. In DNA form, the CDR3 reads TGTGCCAGCAGCCAGGGACTAGCGAACTACGAGCAGTACTTC.